Described below is a single T cell receptor beta chain sequence and its context. The antigen remains undetermined. Here immunoSEQ multiplex PCR was the method, and the copy in TCRdb shows in-frame clones only, minus some. Here the sample spans some 110,000 clones, approximately 88% being singletons. The sample originates from a study of T cell responses to AZD1222 COVID-19 vaccine. Study-wide findings and caveats: Most donors were white British and more were female, and clonal diversity was possibly underestimated. An increase in Spike-specific TCR breadth and depth was observed after two AZD1222 doses. Just a handful of people given AZD1222 tested seropositive at baseline.

J was trimmed by 5 bases and V by 1 base; bases with no gene match: 7. Germline-derived CDR1 and CDR2 are MGHRA and YSYEKL. The CDR3 is made up of 17 amino acids. This TCR derives from an adult in good health. The chain links TRBV4-1 to TRBJ1-5; the match to TRBD1 covers 11 bases. The sample in question was peripheral blood, obtained on day 0 of AZD1222 vaccination. CDR3 nucleotide sequence: TGCGCCAGCAGCCAAGGAAGGCTGGGACAGGGGGATCAGCCCCAGCATTTT. Translating it yields CASSQGRLGQGDQPQHF.